One and the same sample provided the 3 T cell receptor beta chains below, sequenced in a study of cytomegalovirus exposure and HLA in healthy donors. Primers for the PCR totalled 60 Vbeta and 13 Jbeta. Some clones are missing from TCRdb's copy, which holds only in-frame ones; the method was immunoSEQ multiplex PCR. The repertoire holds around 80,000 clones, with about 68% as singletons. Material: PBMCs. The source is a man in his forties in good health and CMV-seropositive.

Note on this clone: The DNA is omitted, as the CDR3 cannot be located on it reliably, and the CDR3 follows TCRdb's listing. The genes are TRBV15 and TRBJ1-1; the table's D gene call, TRBD1, was not cross checked with the DNA. The CDR3 contains 24 residues when both ends are counted. Germline V gene sequence: CDR1 LNHNV, CDR2 YYDKDF (reference sequence). The CDR3 here is CATSSSPEMNTEAFFGQGTLEAFF.

This clone was observed a few times. The V call is TRBV19, the J call TRBJ2-3; D remains unclear. Per the germline V gene, CDR1 is LNHDA and CDR2 is SQIVND (reference sequence). The CDR3 runs 11 residues. Deletions cut 4 bases from V and 14 bases from J, with 13 bases between. CDR3 coding DNA: TGTGCCAGTAGTACCATACGAGGTCCGTATTTT. Protein: CASSTIRGPYF. Based on the CDR3 plus reference TRBV19 and TRBJ2-3, the full variable domain is DGGITQSPKYLFRKEGQNVTLSCEQNLNHDAMYWYRQDPGQGLRLIYYSQIVNDFQKGDIAEGYSVSREKKESFPLTVTSAQKNPTAFYLCASSTIRGPYFGPGTRLTVL.

The chain uses TRBV7-9 and TRBJ1-4; D call uncertain. The V end was cut by 2 bases, the J end by 3 bases, with 7 bases between. This CDR3 has 14 amino acids. The germline CDR1 and CDR2 sequences are SEHNR and FQNEAQ (reference sequence). CDR3 coding DNA: TGTGCCAGCAGCTTAATTCAGGCTAATGAAAAACTGTTTTTT. Residues: CASSLIQANEKLFF.